These 4 T cell receptor beta chains share one sample of origin, sequenced in a study of T cells in localized non-small cell lung cancer. Generated by immunoSEQ multiplex PCR, the TCRdb table keeps only in-frame clones and is missing some. The sample has roughly 1,400 clones; around 25% are singletons. The sample here was normal lung tissue next to the tumor, taken before any cancer treatment. These receptors came from a man aged 40 to 75 with stage III lung adenocarcinoma.

The chain links TRBV19 to TRBJ2-1; 9 bases are a match to TRBD2. The CDR3 loop spans 13 amino acids. Germline lookup yields CDR1 LNHDA and CDR2 SQIVND (reference sequence). The V segment lost 3 bases and the J segment 8 bases; nucleotides outside the gene matches: 2. The CDR3 sequence is CASSMREGDEQFF. As DNA, the CDR3 is TGTGCCAGTAGTATGCGGGAGGGCGATGAGCAGTTCTTC.

This clone was observed a few times. The chain is built from TRBV6-8 and TRBJ2-1, with D possibly TRBD2 on 6 matching bases. The germline V gene encodes CDR1 MNHGY and CDR2 SAAAGT. V was trimmed by 8 bases and J by 0 bases, leaving 11 bases between them. The CDR3 is 14 residues long. Written as DNA, the CDR3 is TGTGCCAGCTGGGTCGGGGGCTCCTACAATGAGCAGTTCTTC. It specifies CASWVGGSYNEQFF.

The chain employs TRBV11-3 and TRBJ2-3; no clear D gene. Germline values: CDR1 SGHNT, CDR2 YENEEA. The CDR3 is 15 residues long. The ends were cut back, 5 bases at V and 2 bases at J, with 14 bases in the middle. Here the CDR3 DNA reads TGTGCCAGCAGCAACACCCACCAATACACAGATACGCAGTATTTT. It encodes CASSNTHQYTDTQYF.

The chain couples TRBV28 to TRBJ2-2; TRBD1 might be the D (6 bases). The CDR3 contains 19 residues. Germline V gives CDR1 MDHEN, CDR2 SYDVKM. Trimming took off 0 bases at V and 4 bases at J, with 21 bases between the two ends. The CDR3 sequence: CASSLWGPIPGQLTGELFF. Here the CDR3 DNA reads TGTGCCAGCAGTTTATGGGGCCCCATCCCGGGACAACTCACCGGGGAGCTGTTTTTT.